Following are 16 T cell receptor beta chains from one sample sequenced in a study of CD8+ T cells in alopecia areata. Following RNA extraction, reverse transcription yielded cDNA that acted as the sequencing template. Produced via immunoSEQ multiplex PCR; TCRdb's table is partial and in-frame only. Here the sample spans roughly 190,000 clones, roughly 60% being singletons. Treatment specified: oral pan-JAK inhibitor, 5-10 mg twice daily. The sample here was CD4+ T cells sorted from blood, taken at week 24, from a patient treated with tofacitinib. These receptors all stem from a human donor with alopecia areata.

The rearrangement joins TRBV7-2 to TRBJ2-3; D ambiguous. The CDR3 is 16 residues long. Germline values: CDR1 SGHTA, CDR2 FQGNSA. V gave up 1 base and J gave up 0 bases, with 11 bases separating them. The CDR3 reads CASSLVLPTSTDTQYF. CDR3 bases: TGTGCCAGCAGCTTAGTACTACCGACCAGCACAGATACGCAGTATTTT.

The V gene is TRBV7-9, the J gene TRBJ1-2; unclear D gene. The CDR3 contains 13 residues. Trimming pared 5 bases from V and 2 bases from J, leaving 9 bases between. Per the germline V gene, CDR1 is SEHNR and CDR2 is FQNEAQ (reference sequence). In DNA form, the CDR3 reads TGTGCCAGCAGCCACCGGGGAAACTATGGCTACACCTTC. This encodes CASSHRGNYGYTF. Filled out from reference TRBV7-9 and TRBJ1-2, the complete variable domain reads DTGVSQNPRHKITKRGQNVTFRCDPISEHNRLYWYRQTLGQGPEFLTYFQNEAQLEKSRLLSDRFSAERPKGSFSTLEIQRTEQGDSAMYLCASSHRGNYGYTFGSGTRLTVV.

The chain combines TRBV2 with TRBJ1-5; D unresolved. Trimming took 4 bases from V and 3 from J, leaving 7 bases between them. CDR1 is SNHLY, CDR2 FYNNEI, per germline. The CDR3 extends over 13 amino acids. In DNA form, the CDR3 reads TGTGCCAGCAGTGCACCCTTCAATCAGCCCCAGCATTTT. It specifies CASSAPFNQPQHF.

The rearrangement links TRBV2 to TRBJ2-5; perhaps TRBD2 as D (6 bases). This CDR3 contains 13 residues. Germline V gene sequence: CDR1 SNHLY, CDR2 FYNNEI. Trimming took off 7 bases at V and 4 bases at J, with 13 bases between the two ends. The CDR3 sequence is CASKVSGPETQYF. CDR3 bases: TGTGCCAGCAAAGTTAGCGGACCAGAGACCCAGTACTTC.

CDR3 DNA: TGCAGCGCCAACCCCCTAGCGGAATCTAGCACAGATACGCAGTATTTT. Translated: CSANPLAESSTDTQYF. The chain links TRBV29-1 to TRBJ2-3, with 7 bases lining up with TRBD2. The CDR3 has 16 residues. Germline CDR1 SQVTM, CDR2 ANQGSEA. V gave up 7 bases and J gave up 0 bases; unmatched junction bases: 13.

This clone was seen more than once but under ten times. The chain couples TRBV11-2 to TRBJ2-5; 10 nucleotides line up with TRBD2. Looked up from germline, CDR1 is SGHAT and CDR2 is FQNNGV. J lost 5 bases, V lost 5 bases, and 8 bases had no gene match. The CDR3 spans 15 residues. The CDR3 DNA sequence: TGTGCCAGCAGCCCCTCAGCGGGGGGGATGGAGACCCAGTACTTC. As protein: CASSPSAGGMETQYF.

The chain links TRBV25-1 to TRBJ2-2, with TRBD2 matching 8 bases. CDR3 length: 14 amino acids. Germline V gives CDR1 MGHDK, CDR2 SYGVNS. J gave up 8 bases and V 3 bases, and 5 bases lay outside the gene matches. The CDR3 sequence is CASSDPRLAGELFF. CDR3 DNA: TGTGCCAGCAGTGACCCCCGACTAGCGGGGGAGCTGTTTTTT.

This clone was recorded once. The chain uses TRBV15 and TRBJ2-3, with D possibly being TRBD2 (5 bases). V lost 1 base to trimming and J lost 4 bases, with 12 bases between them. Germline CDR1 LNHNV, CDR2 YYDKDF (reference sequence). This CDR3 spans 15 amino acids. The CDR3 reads CATSRAPGLADTQYF. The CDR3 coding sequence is TGTGCCACCAGCAGAGCCCCTGGACTCGCAGATACGCAGTATTTT.

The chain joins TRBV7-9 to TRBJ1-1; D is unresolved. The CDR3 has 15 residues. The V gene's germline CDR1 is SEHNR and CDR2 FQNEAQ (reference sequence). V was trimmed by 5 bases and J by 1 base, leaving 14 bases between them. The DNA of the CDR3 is TGTGCCAGCAGCCTACAATCCAAGGGGAACACTGAAGCTTTCTTT. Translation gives CASSLQSKGNTEAFF.

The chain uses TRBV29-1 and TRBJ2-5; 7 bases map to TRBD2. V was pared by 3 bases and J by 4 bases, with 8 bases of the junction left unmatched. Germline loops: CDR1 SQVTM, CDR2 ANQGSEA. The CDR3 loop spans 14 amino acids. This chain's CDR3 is CSVEGGQTRETQYF. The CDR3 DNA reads TGCAGCGTTGAGGGAGGGCAGACTCGAGAGACCCAGTACTTC.

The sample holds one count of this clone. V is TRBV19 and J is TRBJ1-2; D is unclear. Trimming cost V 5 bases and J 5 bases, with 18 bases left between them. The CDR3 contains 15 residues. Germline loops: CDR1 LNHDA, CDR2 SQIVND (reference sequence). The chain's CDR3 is CASSPTARLSYGYTF. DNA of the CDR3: TGTGCCAGTAGTCCCACGGCCCGCCTAAGTTATGGCTACACCTTC.

The CDR3 here is CASSQVGETQYF. For the CDR3, the DNA is TGTGCCAGCAGCCAAGTAGGCGAGACCCAGTACTTC. The V call is TRBV14, the J call TRBJ2-5; D call uncertain. With 1 base removed from V and 5 bases from J, the gap between germline ends came to 5 bases. The germline gives CDR1 SGHDN, CDR2 FVKESK. This CDR3 is 12 amino acids long.

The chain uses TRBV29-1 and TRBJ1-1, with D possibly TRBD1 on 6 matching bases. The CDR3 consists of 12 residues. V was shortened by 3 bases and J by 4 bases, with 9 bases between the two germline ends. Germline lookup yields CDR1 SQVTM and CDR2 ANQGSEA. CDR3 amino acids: CSVEQGFTEAFF. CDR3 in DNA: TGCAGCGTTGAGCAGGGGTTCACTGAAGCTTTCTTT.

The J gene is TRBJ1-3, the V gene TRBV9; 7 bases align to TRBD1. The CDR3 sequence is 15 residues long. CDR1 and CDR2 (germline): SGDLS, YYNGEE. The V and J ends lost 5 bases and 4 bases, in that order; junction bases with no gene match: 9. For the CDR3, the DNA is TGTGCCAGCAGTCCAGGGGGTAAACCCGGAAACACCATATATTTT. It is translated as CASSPGGKPGNTIYF.

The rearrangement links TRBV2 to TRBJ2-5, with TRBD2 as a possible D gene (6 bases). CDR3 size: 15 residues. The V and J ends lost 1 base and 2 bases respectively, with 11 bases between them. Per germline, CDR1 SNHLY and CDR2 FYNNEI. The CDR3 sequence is CASSEGVGLQETQYF. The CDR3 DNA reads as TGTGCCAGCAGTGAAGGGGTGGGACTTCAAGAGACCCAGTACTTC.

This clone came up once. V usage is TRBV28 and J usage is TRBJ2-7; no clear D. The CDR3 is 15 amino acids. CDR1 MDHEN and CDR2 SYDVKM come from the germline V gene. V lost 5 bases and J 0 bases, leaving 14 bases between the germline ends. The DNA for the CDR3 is TGTGCCAGCAGTCCCCTCCTAGATATCTCCTACGAGCAGTACTTC. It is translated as CASSPLLDISYEQYF. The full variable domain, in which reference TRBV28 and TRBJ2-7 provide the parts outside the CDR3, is DVKVTQSSRYLVKRTGEKVFLECVQDMDHENMFWYRQDPGLGLRLIYFSYDVKMKEKGDIPEGYSVSREKKERFSLILESASTNQTSMYLCASSPLLDISYEQYFGPGTRLTVT.